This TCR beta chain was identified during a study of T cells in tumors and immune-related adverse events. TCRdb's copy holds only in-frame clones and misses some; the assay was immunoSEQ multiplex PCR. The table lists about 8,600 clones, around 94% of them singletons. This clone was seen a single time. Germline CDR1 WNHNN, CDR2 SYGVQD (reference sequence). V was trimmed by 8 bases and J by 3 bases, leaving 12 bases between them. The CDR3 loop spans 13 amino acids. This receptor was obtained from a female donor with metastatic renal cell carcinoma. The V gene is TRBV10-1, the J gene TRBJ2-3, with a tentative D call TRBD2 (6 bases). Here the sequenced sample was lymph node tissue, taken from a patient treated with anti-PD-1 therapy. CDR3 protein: CASGLAGTDTQYF. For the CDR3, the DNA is TGCGCCAGCGGACTTGCGGGGACAGATACGCAGTATTTT.